Listed below are T cell receptor beta chains from one sample, sequenced in a study of vaccination effects on CD4 cells after COVID-19. Their specific antigens are unknown. Data came from immunoSEQ multiplex PCR; TCRdb stores just in-frame clones and leaves some out. The sample lists 24,000 or so clones, roughly 77% occurring once. The input for sequencing was CD4+ T cells from PBMCs cultured with HCoV-NL63 spike peptides, taken before COVID-19 vaccination. The receptors originated from a human donor who had a prior SARS-CoV-2 infection. CDR3s include the opening cysteine and the closing phenylalanine or tryptophan.

TRBJ2-7 TRBV3-1/TRBV3-2 CASSQEERTGFYEQYF
TRBJ1-2 TRBV3-1/TRBV3-2 CASSRDSSRGGYTF
TRBJ2-3 TRBV5-1 CASSLVAGVGDTQYF
TRBJ1-2 TRBV12-3/TRBV12-4 CASSFPRTRATF
TRBJ2-7 TRBV7-8 CASSLGNLQGSEQYF
TRBJ2-3 TRBV9 CASSFSSTDTQYF
TRBJ2-7 TRBV6-1 CASSELSGAGGRHPIYEQYF
TRBJ2-5 TRBV24-1 CATRGTGGQETQYF
TRBJ2-2 TRBV25-1 CASSEGVYTGELFF
TRBJ2-1 TRBV7-9 CASTRGLAGYNEQFF
TRBJ1-4 TRBV5-1 CASSLEGPNEKLFF
TRBJ2-3 TRBV7-2 CASSLVQALVGTQYF